One sample yielded the 17 T cell receptor beta chains listed below, sequenced in a study of T cells in women clearing cervical HPV infection. Data came from immunoSEQ multiplex PCR; TCRdb stores just in-frame clones and leaves some out. The sample's table shows 30,000 to 40,000 clones. The specimen was blood buffy coat. The receptors were sampled from a woman between 18 and 69 years old with a cervical HPV16 infection that either progressed to CIN3+ or cleared (not recorded which).

With respect to this clone: The observed sequence ends 3 residues before the CDR3 terminus, with the missing tail filled in from the germline J gene. The chain combines TRBV13 with TRBJ2-7; possible D gene TRBD1, 5 bases. Between the trimmed V and J ends, which lost 0 bases and 5 bases, there was a span of 11 bases. CDR1 PRHDT and CDR2 FYEKMQ come from the germline V gene (reference sequence). The CDR3 is 14 residues long. CDR3 region: CASSLGRQMNEQYF. The CDR3 bases that were read are TGTGCCAGCAGCTTAGGCCGACAGATGAACGAG.

This CDR3 is CSGETDSNQPQHF. Partial CDR3 DNA: TGCAGTGGGGAGACAGATAGCAATCAGCCC. V usage is TRBV20-1 and J usage is TRBJ1-5, with D possibly TRBD1 on 5 matching bases. The CDR3 end lies 3 residues beyond the end of the read and is filled in from the germline J gene. Per the germline V gene, CDR1 is DFQATT and CDR2 is SNEGSKA (reference sequence). The CDR3 loop spans 13 amino acids. Trimming took off 7 bases at V and 0 bases at J, with 10 bases between the two ends.

About this clone: The CDR3 goes on 3 residues after the read ends, and that part is filled in from the germline J gene. The chain has TRBV7-2 and TRBJ2-3; maybe TRBD1 (5 bases). V lost 5 bases and J lost 5, with 11 bases in between. CDR1 is SGHTA and CDR2 is FQGNSA in the germline V gene. CDR3 size: 13 residues. The chain's CDR3 is CASSLETEDTQYF. The sequenced part of the CDR3 DNA is TGTGCCAGCAGCCTAGAGACAGAAGATACG.

Points on this clone: The read gets to within 3 residues of the CDR3 end, and the germline J gene fills in the rest. The rearrangement links TRBV11-2 to TRBJ2-3, with D possibly being TRBD2 (6 bases). The CDR3 runs 12 residues. The germline V gene has CDR1 SGHAT and CDR2 FQNNGV. Partial CDR3 DNA: TGTGCCAGCAGTCGGGGTCGGGAGCCG. Its protein product is CASSRGREP. The entire CDR3 protein reads CASSRGREPQYF.

In the case of this clone: The missing CDR3 end, 3 residues past where the read stops, is filled in from the germline J gene. The chain joins TRBV4-1 to TRBJ1-5, with D hard to call. This CDR3 contains 13 residues. CDR1 and CDR2 from the germline V gene are MGHRA and YSYEKL. The V end was cut by 0 bases, the J end by 6 bases, with 6 bases between. The sequenced CDR3 bases are TGCGCCAGCAGCCAAGAAGCGGTTCAGCCC. This gives the protein CASSQEAVQP. The entire CDR3 reads CASSQEAVQPQHF.

Notes on this clone: The read is 3 residues too short to cover the CDR3 end, so that end is filled in from the germline J gene. The V call is TRBV10-3, the J call TRBJ2-2; a possible D gene is TRBD2 (5 bases). The CDR3 spans 14 residues. Trimming took 0 bases from V and 7 from J, leaving 9 bases between them. Germline lookup yields CDR1 ENHRY and CDR2 SYGVKD. The CDR3 bases that were read are TGTGCCATCAGTGAGTCGGACTCGAGCGGGGAG. This sequence encodes CAISESDSSGE. The entire CDR3 reads CAISESDSSGELFF.

About this clone itself: The CDR3 goes on 3 residues after the read ends, and that part is filled in from the germline J gene. The chain employs TRBV5-1 and TRBJ1-1; TRBD1 is a possible D gene (5 bases). Trimming cost V 2 bases and J 1 base, with 15 bases left between them. Germline V gene lookup returns CDR1 SGHRS and CDR2 YFSETQ. CDR3 size: 16 residues. The CDR3 loop is CASSFGHKGGNTEAFF. The CDR3 DNA, read in part, is TGCGCCAGCAGCTTCGGACATAAGGGAGGGAACACTGAA.

With regard to this clone: The sequence runs out 3 residues before the end of the CDR3; the remainder is reconstructed from the germline J gene. The J gene is TRBJ2-7, the V gene TRBV19; maybe TRBD1 (6 bases). This CDR3 is 16 amino acids long. Germline-derived CDR1 and CDR2 are LNHDA and SQIVND (reference sequence). Trimming cost V 1 base and J 5 bases, with 18 bases left between them. The CDR3 reads CASSIGAGQGIHEQYF. The sequenced part of the CDR3 DNA is TGTGCCAGTAGTATAGGTGCCGGTCAGGGGATACACGAG. Filled out from reference TRBV19 and TRBJ2-7, the complete variable domain reads DGGITQSPKYLFRKEGQNVTLSCEQNLNHDAMYWYRQDPGQGLRLIYYSQIVNDFQKGDIAEGYSVSREKKESFPLTVTSAQKNPTAFYLCASSIGAGQGIHEQYFGPGTRLTVT.

On this clone: With the read ending 3 residues before the CDR3 end, the germline J gene is used to fill in that end. The chain carries TRBV9 and TRBJ2-7, with 12 bases matching TRBD1. The J segment lost 5 bases and the V segment lost 7 bases, leaving 4 bases of the junction unmatched. The germline V gene encodes CDR1 SGDLS and CDR2 YYNGEE. The CDR3 spans 13 residues. CDR3 sequence: CASGGTGGHEQYF. CDR3 bases read: TGTGCCAGCGGGGGGACAGGGGGCCACGAG.

With respect to this clone: The read ends 3 residues before the CDR3 terminus; that terminus is restored from the germline J gene. The chain combines TRBV27 with TRBJ2-1; the D is unclear. Trimming left V 3 bases short and J 4 bases short, with 7 bases between. The CDR3 spans 13 residues. Germline V CDR1 and CDR2: MNHEY, SMNVEV (reference sequence). The chain's CDR3 is CASSFGRYNEQFF. CDR3 DNA, as far as it was read: TGTGCCAGCAGTTTTGGTAGATACAATGAG.

On this clone itself: The sequence runs out 3 residues before the end of the CDR3; the remainder is reconstructed from the germline J gene. The chain couples TRBV2 to TRBJ2-3; 8 positions agree with TRBD1. V trimming: 4 bases; J trimming: 0 bases; junction bases outside the gene matches: 12. Germline V gene data show CDR1 as SNHLY and CDR2 as FYNNEI. This CDR3 is built from 18 residues. The CDR3 bases that were read are TGTGCCAGCAGTGGAGAGACAGGGGATCTAGATAGCACAGATACG. Translating gives CASSGETGDLDSTDT. The CDR3 in its entirety is CASSGETGDLDSTDTQYF.

Worth noting for this clone: Read sequence stops 3 residues before the CDR3 end, and the germline J gene provides the missing end. The V call is TRBV7-9, the J call TRBJ1-2; 8 nucleotides line up with TRBD1. The germline CDR1 and CDR2 sequences are SEHNR and FQNEAQ (reference sequence). The CDR3 covers 13 residues. CDR3 region: CASSSSLGQVYTF. The CDR3 DNA, read in part, is TGTGCCAGCAGCTCATCCCTGGGACAGGTC.

As concerns this clone: Read sequence stops 3 residues before the CDR3 end, and the germline J gene provides the missing end. V and J are TRBV7-6 and TRBJ1-2; D gene uncertain. Trimming pared 2 bases from V and 1 base from J, leaving 5 bases between. The CDR3 has 13 amino acids. CDR1 is SGHVS, CDR2 FNYEAQ, per germline. This CDR3 is CASSLQVNYGYTF. The part of the CDR3 DNA that was read is TGTGCCAGCAGCTTACAGGTTAACTATGGC.

Worth noting for this clone: The read is 3 residues too short to cover the CDR3 end, so that end is filled in from the germline J gene. This sequence joins TRBV5-1 and TRBJ2-3; 7 bases fit TRBD1. This CDR3 is 15 amino acids long. Trimming at V came to 3 bases and at J to 2 bases, leaving 6 bases not matched to a gene. Germline-derived CDR1 and CDR2 are SGHRS and YFSETQ. The CDR3 region is CASSSYRGDTDTQYF. The covered CDR3 bases are TGCGCCAGCAGCTCCTACAGGGGTGACACAGATACG.

Of note for this clone: Coverage ceases 3 residues before the CDR3 finishes, and the germline J gene fills in the end. This chain joins TRBV12-3 or TRBV12-4 and TRBJ2-1; the match to TRBD2 covers 11 bases. V dropped 6 bases and J dropped 5; count of bases not matched to a gene: 9. The CDR3 loop spans 16 amino acids. The chain's CDR3 is CASSAMTSGKHNEQFF. The DNA read from the CDR3 is TGTGCCAGCAGCGCAATGACTAGCGGGAAACACAATGAG.

As for this clone: Coverage ceases 3 residues before the CDR3 finishes, and the germline J gene fills in the end. This sequence joins TRBV5-1 and TRBJ2-3; 7 positions match TRBD2. Trimming cost V 0 bases and J 0 bases; bases outside gene matches: 7. The CDR3 is 17 residues long. Germline lookup yields CDR1 SGHRS and CDR2 YFSETQ. CDR3 DNA (partial): TGCGCCAGCAGCTTGGCCGGAGCGGGGTCTAGCACAGATACG. This sequence encodes CASSLAGAGSSTDT. The full CDR3 protein is CASSLAGAGSSTDTQYF.

About this clone itself: From the germline J gene comes the end of the CDR3, since the read stops 3 residues before it. The rearrangement links TRBV11-2 to TRBJ1-2; D uncertain. Germline V gene sequence: CDR1 SGHAT, CDR2 FQNNGV. The CDR3 has 12 amino acids. The CDR3 loop reads CASSLEPYEYTF. CDR3 DNA (partial): TGTGCCAGCAGCTTAGAACCCTACGAG.